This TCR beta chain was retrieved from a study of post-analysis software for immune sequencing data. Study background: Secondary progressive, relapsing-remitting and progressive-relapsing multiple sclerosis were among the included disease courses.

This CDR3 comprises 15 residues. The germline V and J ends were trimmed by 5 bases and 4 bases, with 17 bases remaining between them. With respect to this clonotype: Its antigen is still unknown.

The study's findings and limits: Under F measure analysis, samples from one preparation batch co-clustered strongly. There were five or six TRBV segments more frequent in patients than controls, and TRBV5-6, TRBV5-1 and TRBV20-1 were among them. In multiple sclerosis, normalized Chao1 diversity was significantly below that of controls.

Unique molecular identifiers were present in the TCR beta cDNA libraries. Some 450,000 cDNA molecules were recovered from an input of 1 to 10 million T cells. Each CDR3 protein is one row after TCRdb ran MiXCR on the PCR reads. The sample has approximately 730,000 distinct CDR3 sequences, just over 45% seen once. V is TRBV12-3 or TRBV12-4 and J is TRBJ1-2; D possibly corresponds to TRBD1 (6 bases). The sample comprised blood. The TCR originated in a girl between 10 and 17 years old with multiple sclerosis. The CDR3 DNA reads TGTGCCAGCAGTCACGGGACATTAGGGGTCTATGGCTACACCTTC. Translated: CASSHGTLGVYGYTF.